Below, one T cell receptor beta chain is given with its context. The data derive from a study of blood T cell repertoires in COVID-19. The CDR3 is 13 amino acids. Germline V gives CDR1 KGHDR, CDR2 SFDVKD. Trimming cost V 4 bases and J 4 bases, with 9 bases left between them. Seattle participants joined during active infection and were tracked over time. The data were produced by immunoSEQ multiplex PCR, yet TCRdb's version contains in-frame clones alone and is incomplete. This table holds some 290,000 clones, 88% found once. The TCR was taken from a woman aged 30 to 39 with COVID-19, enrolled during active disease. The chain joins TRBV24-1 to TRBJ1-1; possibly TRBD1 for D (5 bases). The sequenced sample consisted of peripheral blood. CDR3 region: CATSDLGGTEAFF. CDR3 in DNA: TGTGCCACCAGTGACCTGGGGGGCACTGAAGCTTTCTTT.